This TCR beta chain stems from a study of blood T cell repertoires in COVID-19. The CDR3 spans 15 residues. Trimming cost V 2 bases and J 0 bases, with 10 bases left between them. Germline lookup yields CDR1 SGHRS and CDR2 YFSETQ. Original handling: Reference gene primer amplification in the assay estimated nucleated cell counts. Profiling relied on immunoSEQ multiplex PCR, and the TCRdb table lists in-frame clones only, not all of them. V and J calls and clone size follow that table, whereas D and trimming were derived from the DNA. The table includes some 95,000 clones, about 80% detected once. The V call is TRBV5-1, the J call TRBJ2-3; D is undetermined. This TCR was sampled from a man between 65 and 85 years old with acute or convalescent COVID-19. The sample comprised peripheral blood. This CDR3 reads CASSLREISTDTQYF. For the CDR3, the DNA is TGCGCCAGCAGCTTACGAGAAATTAGCACAGATACGCAGTATTTT.